This TCR beta chain stems from a study of identical twins. Unique molecular identifiers were in the cDNA, with template-switch universal primer binding. TCRdb processed the 5' RACE reads anew with MiXCR; each CDR3 protein has one entry. The sample includes just under 650,000 distinct CDR3 sequences, less than 9% of them seen just once. This CDR3 region has 15 residues. V was clipped by 10 bases and J by 5 bases, with 23 bases between them. Germline V lookup: CDR1 SNHLY, CDR2 FYNNEI. Whole-study results and caveats: Out-of-frame alpha sequences common to twins exhibited an excess of low generation probability.

This clonotype was observed a few times. Antigen: not known. The same specimen was also included in a second study, on yellow fever vaccine responses in identical twins. That report adds: Reportedly, the response of twins' T cells to the vaccine seemed partly convergent, partly personalized.

Material: PBMCs. This TCR derives from a woman under 30 in good health. The V call is TRBV2, the J call TRBJ2-5; D is undetermined. The CDR3 DNA reads TGTGCCAAAGAAGGTGCAGGATCTAGGGTGGAGACCCAGTACTTC. This codes for CAKEGAGSRVETQYF.